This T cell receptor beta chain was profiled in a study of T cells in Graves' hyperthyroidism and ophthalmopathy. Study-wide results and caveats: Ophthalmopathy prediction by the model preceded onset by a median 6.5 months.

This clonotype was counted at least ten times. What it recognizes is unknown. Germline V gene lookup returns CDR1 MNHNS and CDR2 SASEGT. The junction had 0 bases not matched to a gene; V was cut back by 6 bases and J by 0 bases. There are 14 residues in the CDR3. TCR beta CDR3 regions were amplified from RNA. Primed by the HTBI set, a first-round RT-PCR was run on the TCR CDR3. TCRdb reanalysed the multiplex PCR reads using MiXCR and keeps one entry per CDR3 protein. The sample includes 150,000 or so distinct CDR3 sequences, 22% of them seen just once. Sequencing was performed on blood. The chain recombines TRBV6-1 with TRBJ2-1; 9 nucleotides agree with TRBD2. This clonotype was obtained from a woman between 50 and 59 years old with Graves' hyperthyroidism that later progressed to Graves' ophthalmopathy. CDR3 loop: CASRTSGSYNEQFF. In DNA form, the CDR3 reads TGTGCCAGCAGGACTAGCGGCTCCTACAATGAGCAGTTCTTC.